This T cell receptor beta chain was sequenced in a study of siplizumab effects on memory and regulatory T cells (dated by TCRdb to between 2018 and 2021). With respect to the entire study: The study looked at the effect of siplizumab, an anti-CD2 antibody, on alloreactive T-cell subsets in allogeneic mixed lymphocyte reactions made from human PBMCs. General study outcomes and caveats: No functional confirmation was obtained for the suppressive function of proliferating Tregs from siplizumab cultures. Siplizumab significantly reduced the cumulative frequency of alloreactive sequences traceable to unstimulated CD4+ memory T cells. Sequences below about 10^-5 frequency were poorly captured, so only a minor fraction of alloreactive clones could be mapped to unstimulated subsets. Among mappable alloreactive CD4+ clones, an average Treg-derived fraction of less than 70% was observed with siplizumab, compared with roughly 25% in control reactions. Roughly 80-96% of proliferating CD4+ or CD8+ clones could not be assigned a naive or memory phenotype. Unstimulated naive T cells appeared to be more diverse than memory T cells, and naive cells seemed to make a substantial contribution to the alloresponse.

From cysteine to phenylalanine, the CDR3 is 14 amino acids long. The DNA shown is the 42-base CDR3, in frame from base 1. CDR1 and CDR2 (SGHAT, FQNNGV) derive from the germline V gene. V gives up 1 base and J gives up 5 bases, and the segment between their germline ends measures 8 bases. Preparation of the library involved the immunoSEQ multiplex PCR assay. Each sample had around 100,000 TCR templates assayed by the deep sequencing platform. Genomic DNA extracted from sorted T cells was used for TCRbeta CDR3 sequencing. The paper's processing steps were these. The R programming language was used for the clonal analysis of the TCRbeta CDR3 data. Unstimulated samples were compared with post-reaction CFSE-low samples to define alloreactive CD4+ and CD8+ clones. By matching sequences to the repertoires of sorted unstimulated Treg and non-Treg cells, each alloreactive CD4+ clone was assigned a regulatory or non-regulatory origin. TCRdb limited this immuneACCESS table to in-frame rearrangements with V and J called. A share of clones is missing; checked studies link under half to unresolved V genes, and the rest is unexplained. V and J calls and clone size are as listed in that table; D and trimming were resolved from the DNA. The sample records roughly 80,000 clones, roughly 89% of which are singletons. The ten most abundant clones make up roughly 1.4% of the sample.

Comment on this clone: Its antigen is unknown. No much larger clone exists at a distance of one base, and base qualities are not known.

Sorted unstimulated T cells and proliferating T cells recovered from mixed lymphocyte reactions underwent TCRbeta CDR3 sequencing. Fresh whole blood from roughly ten HLA-typed healthy donors was used to isolate PBMCs. To map where alloreactive clones came from, CD4+ regulatory T cells in the unstimulated state were FACS-sorted. Sequencing was carried out using Tregs sorted from blood. The chain was built from TRBV11-2 and TRBJ1-4, with an unclear D gene assignment. The clonotype comes from a human donor in good health. Here the CDR3 is given as CASSLGAFNEKLFF. The nucleotides read TGTGCCAGCAGCTTAGGAGCGTTCAATGAAAAACTGTTTTTT.